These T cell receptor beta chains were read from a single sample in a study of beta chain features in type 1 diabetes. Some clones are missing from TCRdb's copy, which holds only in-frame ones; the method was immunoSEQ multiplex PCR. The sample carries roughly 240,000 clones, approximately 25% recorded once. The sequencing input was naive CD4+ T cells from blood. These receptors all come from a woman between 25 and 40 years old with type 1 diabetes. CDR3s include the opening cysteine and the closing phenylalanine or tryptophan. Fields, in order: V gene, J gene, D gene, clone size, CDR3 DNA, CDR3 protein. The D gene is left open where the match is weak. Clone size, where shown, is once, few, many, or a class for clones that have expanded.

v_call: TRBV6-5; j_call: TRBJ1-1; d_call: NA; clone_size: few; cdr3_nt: TGTGCCAGCAGTTCCTCGCTAACTGAAGCTTTCTTT; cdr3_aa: CASSSSLTEAFF
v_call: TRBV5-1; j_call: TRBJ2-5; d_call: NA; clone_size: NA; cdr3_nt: TGCGCCAGCAGCTTCACCCCGGGTCAAGAGACCCAGTACTTC; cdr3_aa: CASSFTPGQETQYF
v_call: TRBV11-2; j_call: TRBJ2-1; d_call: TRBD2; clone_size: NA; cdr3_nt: TGTGCCAGCAGTTCAGACTTAGGACTAGCAGCCTTGGGGCAGTTCTTC; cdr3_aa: CASSSDLGLAALGQFF
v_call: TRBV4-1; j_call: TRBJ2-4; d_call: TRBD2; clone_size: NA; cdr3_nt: TGCGCCAGCAGCCAAGGGAACAGCGGGATTTTGAACATTCAGTACTTC; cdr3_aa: CASSQGNSGILNIQYF
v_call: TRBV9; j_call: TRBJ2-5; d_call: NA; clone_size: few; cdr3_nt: TGTGCCAGCAGCGTAGGGGGCCTCCAAGAGACCCAGTACTTC; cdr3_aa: CASSVGGLQETQYF
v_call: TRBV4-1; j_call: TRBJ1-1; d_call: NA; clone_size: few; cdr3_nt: TGCGCCAGCAGCCAACTATCAGGTACTGAAGCTTTCTTT; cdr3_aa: CASSQLSGTEAFF
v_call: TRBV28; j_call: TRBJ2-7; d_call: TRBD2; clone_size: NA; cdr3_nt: TGTGCCAGCAGTTCGGGACTAGCCTGGGAGCAGTACTTC; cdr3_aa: CASSSGLAWEQYF
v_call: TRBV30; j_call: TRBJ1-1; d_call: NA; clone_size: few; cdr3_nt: TGTGCCTGGAGTGGGGGGGGCCCTGAAGCTTTCTTT; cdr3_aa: CAWSGGGPEAFF
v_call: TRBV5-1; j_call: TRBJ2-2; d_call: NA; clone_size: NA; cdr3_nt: TGCGCCAGCAGCGCACTAGACACCGGGGAGCTGTTTTTT; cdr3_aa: CASSALDTGELFF
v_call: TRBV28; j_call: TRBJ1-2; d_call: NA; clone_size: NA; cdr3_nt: TGTGCCAGCCACCATAGATTTGGCTACACCTTC; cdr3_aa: CASHHRFGYTF
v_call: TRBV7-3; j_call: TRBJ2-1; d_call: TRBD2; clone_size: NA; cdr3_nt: TGTGCCAGCAGCCAGACTAGCGGGAGGCCCGGGGAGCAGTTCTTC; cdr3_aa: CASSQTSGRPGEQFF
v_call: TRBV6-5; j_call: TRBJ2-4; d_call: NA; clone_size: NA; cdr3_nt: TGTGCCAGCAGTTCCTACCGACTAGCCAAAAACATTCAGTACTTC; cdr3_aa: CASSSYRLAKNIQYF
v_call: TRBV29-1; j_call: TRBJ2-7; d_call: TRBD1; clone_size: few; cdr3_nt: TGCAGCGTGAAGGGACAGGGGGACTCCTACGAGCAGTACTTC; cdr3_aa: CSVKGQGDSYEQYF
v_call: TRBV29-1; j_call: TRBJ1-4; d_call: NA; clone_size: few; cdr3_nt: TGCAGCGCCACATCCCGGGCCGGGAGTGAAAAACTGTTTTTT; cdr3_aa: CSATSRAGSEKLFF
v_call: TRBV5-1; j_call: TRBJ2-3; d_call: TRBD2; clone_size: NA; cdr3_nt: TGCGCCAGCAGCTTAGCGGGAGGGCCAGATACGCAGTATTTT; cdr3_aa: CASSLAGGPDTQYF
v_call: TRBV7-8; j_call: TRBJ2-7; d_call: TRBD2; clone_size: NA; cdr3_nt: TGTGCCAGCAGCTTACTAGCGGGGGCCTACGAGCAGTACTTC; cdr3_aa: CASSLLAGAYEQYF
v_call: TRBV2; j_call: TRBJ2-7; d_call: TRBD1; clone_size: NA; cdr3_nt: TGTGCCAGCAGTCCCGGACAGGGCAAAACCTTC; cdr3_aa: CASSPGQGKTF
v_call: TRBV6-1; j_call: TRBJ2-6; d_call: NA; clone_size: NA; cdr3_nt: TGTGCCAGCCTAGCATCTGGGGCCAACGTCCTGACTTTC; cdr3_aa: CASLASGANVLTF
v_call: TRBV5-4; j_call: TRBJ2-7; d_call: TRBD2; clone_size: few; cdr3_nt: TGTGCCAGCAGCCAAGGACTAGCGGGAGATGAGCAGTACTTC; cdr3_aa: CASSQGLAGDEQYF
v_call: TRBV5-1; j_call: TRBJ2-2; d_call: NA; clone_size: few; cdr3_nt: TGCGCCAGCAGCCTGCTAGTTAGCACCGGGGAGCTGTTTTTT; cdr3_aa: CASSLLVSTGELFF
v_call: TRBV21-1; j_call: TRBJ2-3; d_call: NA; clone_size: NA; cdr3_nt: TGTGCCAGCAGCAAAGAGGGGCTAGCGGGGTGCGGGGGTACGCAGTATTTT; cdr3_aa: CASSKEGLAGCGGTQYF
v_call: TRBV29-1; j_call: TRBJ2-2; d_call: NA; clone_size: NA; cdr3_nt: TGCAGCGTTGGGGGGGCGGGAGAGATCACCGGGGAGCTGTTTTTT; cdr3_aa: CSVGGAGEITGELFF
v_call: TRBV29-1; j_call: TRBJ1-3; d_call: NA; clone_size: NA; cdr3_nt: TGCAGCGTTGGAAGCCTCTCTGGAAACACCATATATTTT; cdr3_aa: CSVGSLSGNTIYF
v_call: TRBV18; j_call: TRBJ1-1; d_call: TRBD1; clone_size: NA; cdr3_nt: TGTGCCAGCTCCGCCTTAACCGGGACAGCGATTGAAGCTTTCTTT; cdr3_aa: CASSALTGTAIEAFF
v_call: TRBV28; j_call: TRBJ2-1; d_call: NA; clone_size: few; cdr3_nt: TGTGCCAGCAGTGTGGCAGGTTTGGGCTCCTACAATGAGCAGTTCTTC; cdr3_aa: CASSVAGLGSYNEQFF
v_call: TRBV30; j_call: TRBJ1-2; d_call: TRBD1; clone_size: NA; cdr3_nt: TGTGCCTGGAGTAATCCGGGACAGGGGATTTTTGGCTACACCTTC; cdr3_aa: CAWSNPGQGIFGYTF
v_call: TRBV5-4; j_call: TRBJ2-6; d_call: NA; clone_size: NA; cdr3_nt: TGTGCCTCCCTGGGGGGGCCTGGGGCCAACGTCCTGACTTTC; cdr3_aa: CASLGGPGANVLTF
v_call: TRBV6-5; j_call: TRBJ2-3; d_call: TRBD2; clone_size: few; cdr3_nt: TGTGCCAGCAGTTATCGGGGGACTAGCCTCACAGATACGCAGTATTTT; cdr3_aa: CASSYRGTSLTDTQYF
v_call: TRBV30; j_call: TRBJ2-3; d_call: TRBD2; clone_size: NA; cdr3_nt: TGTGCCTGGATCTCAGCGGGAGACCCCACAGATACGCAGTATTTT; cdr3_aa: CAWISAGDPTDTQYF
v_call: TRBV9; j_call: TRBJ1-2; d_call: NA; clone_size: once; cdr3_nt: TGTGCCAGCAGCGTAGATGGGGCCGTAGATGGCTACACCTTC; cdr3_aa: CASSVDGAVDGYTF
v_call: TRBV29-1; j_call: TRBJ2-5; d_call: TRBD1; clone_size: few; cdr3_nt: TGCAGCGCTGGGACAGCACAAGAGACCCAGTACTTC; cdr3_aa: CSAGTAQETQYF
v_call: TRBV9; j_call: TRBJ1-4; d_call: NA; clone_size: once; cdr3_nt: TGTGCCAGCAGTAAAGACGTGACAGAGTTTGAAAAACTGTTTTTT; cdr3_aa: CASSKDVTEFEKLFF
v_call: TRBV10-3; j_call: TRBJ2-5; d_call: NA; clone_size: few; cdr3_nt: TGTGCCATCAGTGAGGGCCTTTTGCAAGAGACCCAGTACTTC; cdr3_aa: CAISEGLLQETQYF
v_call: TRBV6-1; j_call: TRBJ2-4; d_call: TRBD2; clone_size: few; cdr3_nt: TGTGCCAGCAGCCAGACTAGCGGGAGGATTCAGTACTTC; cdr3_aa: CASSQTSGRIQYF
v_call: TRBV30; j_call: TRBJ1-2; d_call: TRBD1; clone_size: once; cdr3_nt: TGTGCCTGGTCGGACAGGGGGATCGGTGGCTACACCTTC; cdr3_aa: CAWSDRGIGGYTF
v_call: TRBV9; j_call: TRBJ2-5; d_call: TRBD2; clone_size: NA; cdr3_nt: TGTGCCAGCAGCGTAGTTGGACTAGGAGAGACCCAGTACTTC; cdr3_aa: CASSVVGLGETQYF
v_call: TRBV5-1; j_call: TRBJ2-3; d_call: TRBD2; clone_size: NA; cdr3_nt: TGCGCCAGCAGCCCGGGACTAGGCCCAGATACGCAGTATTTT; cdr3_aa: CASSPGLGPDTQYF
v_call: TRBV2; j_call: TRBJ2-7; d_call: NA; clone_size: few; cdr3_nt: TGTGCCAGCAGCCCGAGCTCCTACGAGCAGTACTTC; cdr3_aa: CASSPSSYEQYF
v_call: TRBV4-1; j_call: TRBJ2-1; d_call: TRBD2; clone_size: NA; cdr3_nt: TGCGCCAGCAGAACCGGGACTACAAGCTCCTACAATGAGCAGTTCTTC; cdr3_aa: CASRTGTTSSYNEQFF
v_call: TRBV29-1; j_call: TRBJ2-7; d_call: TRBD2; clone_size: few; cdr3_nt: TGCAGCGTTGAAGGAACTAGCGGGAGGGCCTACGAGCAGTACTTC; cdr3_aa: CSVEGTSGRAYEQYF
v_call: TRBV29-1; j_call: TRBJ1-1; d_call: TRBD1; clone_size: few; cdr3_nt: TGCAGCGGTCCGACAGGGAAAAGCACTGAAGCTTTCTTT; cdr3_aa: CSGPTGKSTEAFF
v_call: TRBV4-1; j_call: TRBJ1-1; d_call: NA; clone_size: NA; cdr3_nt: TGCGCCAGCAGCCGCCCAGGAAGCACTGAAGCTTTCTTT; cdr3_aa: CASSRPGSTEAFF
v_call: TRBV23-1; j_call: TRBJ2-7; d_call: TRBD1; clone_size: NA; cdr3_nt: TGCGCCAGCAGTCATTGGGACAGGGGCTACGAGCAGTACTTC; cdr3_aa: CASSHWDRGYEQYF